The clone carrying this T cell receptor (beta chain) was observed a few times. Its specificity is unknown. Every isolated RNA sample was fully reverse transcribed, so sequencing captured expressed TCRB transcripts. This table comes from immunoSEQ multiplex PCR, and its TCRdb copy is limited to in-frame clones, with some not included. The sample contains roughly 340,000 clones, around 12% of which appear only once. This entry belongs to a study of beta chain features in type 1 diabetes. General observations from the study: Shortening that was moderate but significant affected the TCRB CDR3s of Type 1 diabetes patients in all four CD4+ subsets. High-TCR-expressing cells could be over-represented by cDNA sequencing.

The CDR3 has 14 amino acids. The V segment lost 7 bases and the J segment 4 bases; nucleotides outside the gene matches: 4. Germline CDR1 and CDR2: SQVTM and ANQGSEA. The clonotype was recovered from a woman between 18 and 30 years old with type 1 diabetes. Sequenced input: naive CD4+ T cells from blood. The genes are TRBV29-1 and TRBJ2-3, with 14 bases identical to TRBD2. For the CDR3, the DNA is TGCAGCGCCCTGGGACTAGCGGGAGCAGATACGCAGTATTTT. This gives the protein CSALGLAGADTQYF.